In this sample, the clone carrying this T cell receptor beta chain turned up a few times. The antigen is undetermined. With molecular barcodes, quantitative 5'-RACE was used to make the TCR beta libraries. In TCRdb, the 5' RACE reads were re-called with MiXCR into one record per CDR3 protein. Counted here are roughly 280,000 distinct CDR3 sequences, 15% to 25% occurring once; the ten biggest clones make up roughly 7.4%. This sample stems from a study of CD8 T cells in ankylosing spondylitis. The germline V gene has CDR1 MNHNS and CDR2 SASEGT. This CDR3 contains 16 residues. With 0 bases clipped from V and 2 bases from J, the junction kept 5 bases outside the gene matches. The study's findings and limits: Clones linked with disease were CD8+ and fairly uncommon in the peripheral blood. The study looked at matched synovial fluid samples from ankylosing spondylitis patients. Disease-linked clones were reported to be significantly enriched there.

J is TRBJ2-5 and V is TRBV6-1, with 8 bases aligning to TRBD1. Sequences were obtained from blood, either unsorted or a sorted T cell fraction (not recorded which). This clonotype was obtained from a male donor with ankylosing spondylitis or in good health (not recorded which). CDR3 nucleotide sequence: TGTGCCAGCAGTGAAGCGTACAGGGGGTTGCAAGAGACCCAGTACTTC. Amino acids: CASSEAYRGLQETQYF.